This T cell receptor beta chain stems from a study of T cell repertoires in cytomegalovirus infection. The wider study: An indication of both CMV infection and matching HLA type came from public TCR beta signatures.

Using its own MiXCR run on the reads, TCRdb lists one record per CDR3 protein. The repertoire consists of around 740,000 distinct CDR3 sequences, with under 40% occurring once and the leading ten covering under 3.5%. At least ten counts were recorded for this clonotype. Antigen unknown. Study-level points and caveats: Clonotypes of TCR beta that were HLA-C-restricted and CMV-specific dominated the ex vivo response. Pooled public TCR beta family frequency picked out CMV carriers with the relevant HLA.

V lost 4 bases to trimming and J lost 0 bases, with 14 bases between them. Germline V gene data show CDR1 as SGHVS and CDR2 as FNYEAQ. The CDR3 extends over 16 amino acids. Input material: PBMCs. The TCR was taken from a human donor in good health (CMV status not recorded). Some clones in this sample may be carry-over from other donors' samples. This chain links TRBV7-6 with TRBJ2-3, with a possible D match to TRBD2 (5 bases). CDR3 sequence (DNA): TGTGCCAGCAGCTGGGGATGGACTGCTAGCACAGATACGCAGTATTTT. This translates into CASSWGWTASTDTQYF.